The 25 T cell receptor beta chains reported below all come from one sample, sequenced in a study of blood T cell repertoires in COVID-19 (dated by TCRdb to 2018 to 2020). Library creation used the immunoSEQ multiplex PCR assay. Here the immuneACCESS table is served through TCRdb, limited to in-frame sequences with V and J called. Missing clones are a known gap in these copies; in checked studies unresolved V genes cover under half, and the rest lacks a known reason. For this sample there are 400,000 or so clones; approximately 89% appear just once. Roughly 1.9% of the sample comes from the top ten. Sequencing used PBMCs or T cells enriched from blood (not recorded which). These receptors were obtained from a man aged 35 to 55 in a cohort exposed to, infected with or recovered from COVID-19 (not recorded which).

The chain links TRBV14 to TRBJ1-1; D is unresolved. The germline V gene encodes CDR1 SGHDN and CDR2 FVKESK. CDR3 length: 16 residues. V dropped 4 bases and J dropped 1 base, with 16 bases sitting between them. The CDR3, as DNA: TGTGCCAGCAGCCCTATTGGCCGGGGTGAGAACACTGAAGCTTTCTTT. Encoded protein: CASSPIGRGENTEAFF.

The chain's CDR3 is CASSEGQGKNIQYF. The DNA for the CDR3 is TGCGCCAGCAGTGAGGGACAGGGCAAAAACATTCAGTACTTC. The genes are TRBV10-1 and TRBJ2-4, with 8 bases lining up with TRBD1. This CDR3 has 14 amino acids. Germline trimming cut 2 bases from V and 3 bases from J; bases unmatched to any gene: 0. Germline CDR1 WNHNN, CDR2 SYGVQD (reference sequence).

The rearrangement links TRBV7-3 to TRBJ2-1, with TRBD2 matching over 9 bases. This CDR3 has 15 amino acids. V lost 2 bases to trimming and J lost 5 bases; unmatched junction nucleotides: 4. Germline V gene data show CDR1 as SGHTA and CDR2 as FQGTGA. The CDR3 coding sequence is TGTGCCAGCAGCTTATGGGCTAGCGGGGACAATGAGCAGTTCTTC. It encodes CASSLWASGDNEQFF.

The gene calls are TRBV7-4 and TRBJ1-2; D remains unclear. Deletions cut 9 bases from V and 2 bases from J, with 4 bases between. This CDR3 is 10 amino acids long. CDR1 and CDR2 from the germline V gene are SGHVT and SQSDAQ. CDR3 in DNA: TGTGCCAGGAGAAACTATGGCTACACCTTC. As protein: CARRNYGYTF.

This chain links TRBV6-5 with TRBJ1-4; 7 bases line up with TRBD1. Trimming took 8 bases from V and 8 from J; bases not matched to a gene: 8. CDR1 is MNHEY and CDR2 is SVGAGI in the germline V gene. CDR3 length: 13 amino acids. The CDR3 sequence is CASCRQGREKLFF. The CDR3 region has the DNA TGTGCCAGCTGTCGACAGGGTAGGGAAAAACTGTTTTTT.

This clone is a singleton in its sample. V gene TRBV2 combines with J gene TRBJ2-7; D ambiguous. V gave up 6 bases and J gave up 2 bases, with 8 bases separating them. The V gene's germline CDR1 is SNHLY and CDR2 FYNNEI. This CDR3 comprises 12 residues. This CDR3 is CASRIVTYEQYF. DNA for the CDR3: TGTGCCAGCAGAATCGTAACCTACGAGCAGTACTTC.

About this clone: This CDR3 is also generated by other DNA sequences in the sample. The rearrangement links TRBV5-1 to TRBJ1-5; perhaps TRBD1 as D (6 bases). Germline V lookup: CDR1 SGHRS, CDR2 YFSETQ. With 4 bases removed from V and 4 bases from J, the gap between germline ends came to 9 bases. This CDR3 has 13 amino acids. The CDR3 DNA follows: TGCGCCAGCAGCCCGCAGGGGAATCAGCCCCAGCATTTT. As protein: CASSPQGNQPQHF.

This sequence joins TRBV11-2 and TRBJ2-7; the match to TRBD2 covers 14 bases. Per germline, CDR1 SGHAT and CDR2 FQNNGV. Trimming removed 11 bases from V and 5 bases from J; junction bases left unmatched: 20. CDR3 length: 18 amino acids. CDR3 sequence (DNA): TGTGCCTCCTCTCCGGGACTAGCGGGAGTAGGGGGCCTGGACGAGCAGTACTTC. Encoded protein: CASSPGLAGVGGLDEQYF.

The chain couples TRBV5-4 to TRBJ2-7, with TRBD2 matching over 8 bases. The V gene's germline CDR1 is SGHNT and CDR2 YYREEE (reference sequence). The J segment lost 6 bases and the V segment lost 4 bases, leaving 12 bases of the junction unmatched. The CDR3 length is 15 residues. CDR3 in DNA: TGTGCCAGCAGCCCCTTGCCAGCGGGAGATCTCGAGCAGTACTTC. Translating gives CASSPLPAGDLEQYF. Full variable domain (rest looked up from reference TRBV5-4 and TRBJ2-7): ETGVTQSPTHLIKTRGQQVTLRCSSQSGHNTVSWYQQALGQGPQFIFQYYREEENGRGNFPPRFSGLQFPNYSSELNVNALELDDSALYLCASSPLPAGDLEQYFGPGTRLTVT.

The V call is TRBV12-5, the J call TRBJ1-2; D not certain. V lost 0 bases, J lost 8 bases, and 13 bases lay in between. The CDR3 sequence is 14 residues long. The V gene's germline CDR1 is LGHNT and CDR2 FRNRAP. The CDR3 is CASGLVPPGWGYTF. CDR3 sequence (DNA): TGTGCTAGTGGTTTGGTACCTCCGGGATGGGGCTACACCTTC.

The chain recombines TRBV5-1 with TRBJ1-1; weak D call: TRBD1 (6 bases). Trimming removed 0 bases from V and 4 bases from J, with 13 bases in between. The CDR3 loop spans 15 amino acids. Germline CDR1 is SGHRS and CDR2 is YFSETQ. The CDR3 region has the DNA TGCGCCAGCAGCTTGGTACAGGGAGGGGGCACTGAAGCTTTCTTT. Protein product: CASSLVQGGGTEAFF.

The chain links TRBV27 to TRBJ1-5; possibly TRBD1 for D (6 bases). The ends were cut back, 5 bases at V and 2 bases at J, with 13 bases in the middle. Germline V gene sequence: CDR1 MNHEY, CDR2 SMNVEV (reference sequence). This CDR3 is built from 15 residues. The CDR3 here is CASSLGQSRNQPQHF. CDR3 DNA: TGTGCCAGCAGTCTTGGACAGTCCCGCAATCAGCCCCAGCATTTT.

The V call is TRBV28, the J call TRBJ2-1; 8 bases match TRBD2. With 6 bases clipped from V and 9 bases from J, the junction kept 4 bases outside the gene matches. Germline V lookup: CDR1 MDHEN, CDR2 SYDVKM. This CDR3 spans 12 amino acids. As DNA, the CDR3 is TGTGCCAGCAGGCGGGAGGAGGTTGAGCAGTTCTTC. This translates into CASRREEVEQFF.

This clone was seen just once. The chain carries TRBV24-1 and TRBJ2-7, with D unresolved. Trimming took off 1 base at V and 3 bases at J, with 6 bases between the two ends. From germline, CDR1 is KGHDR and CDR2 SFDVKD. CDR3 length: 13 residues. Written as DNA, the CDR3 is TGTGCCACCAGTGATTTCGGGTTCTACGAGCAGTACTTC. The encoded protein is CATSDFGFYEQYF.

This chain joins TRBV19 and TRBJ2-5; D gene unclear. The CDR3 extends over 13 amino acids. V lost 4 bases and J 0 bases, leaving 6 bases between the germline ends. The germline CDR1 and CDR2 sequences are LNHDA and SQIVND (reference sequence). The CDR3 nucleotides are TGTGCCAGTAGTACGAGCGACCAAGAGACCCAGTACTTC. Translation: CASSTSDQETQYF.

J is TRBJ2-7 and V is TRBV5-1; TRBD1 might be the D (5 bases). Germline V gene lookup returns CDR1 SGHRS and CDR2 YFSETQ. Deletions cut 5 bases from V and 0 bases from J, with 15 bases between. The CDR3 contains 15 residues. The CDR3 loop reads CASRVTSTVSYEQYF. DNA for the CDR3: TGCGCCAGCAGGGTTACCTCGACAGTCTCCTACGAGCAGTACTTC.

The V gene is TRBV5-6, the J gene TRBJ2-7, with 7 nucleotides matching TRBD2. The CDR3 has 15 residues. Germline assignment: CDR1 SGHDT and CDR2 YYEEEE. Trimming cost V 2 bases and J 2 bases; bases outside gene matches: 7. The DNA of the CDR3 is TGTGCCAGCAGCTTCTTAGAGCGGGGTACCTACGAGCAGTACTTC. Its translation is CASSFLERGTYEQYF.

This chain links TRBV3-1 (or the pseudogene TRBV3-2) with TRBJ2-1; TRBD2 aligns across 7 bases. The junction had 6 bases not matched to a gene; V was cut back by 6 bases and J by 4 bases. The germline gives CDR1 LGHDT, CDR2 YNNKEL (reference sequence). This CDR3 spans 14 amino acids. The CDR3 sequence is CASRLTSEYNEQFF. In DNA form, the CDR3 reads TGTGCCAGCAGGTTAACTAGCGAATACAATGAGCAGTTCTTC.

CDR3 protein: CASSLLSGTSGRGNEQFF. In nucleotides, the CDR3 is TGTGCCAGCAGCTTATTGTCTGGGACTAGCGGGAGGGGGAATGAGCAGTTCTTC. The chain combines TRBV7-2 with TRBJ2-1, with TRBD2 matching over 16 bases. This CDR3 comprises 18 residues. J was trimmed by 7 bases and V by 2 bases; bases with no gene match: 8. Germline-derived CDR1 and CDR2 are SGHTA and FQGNSA.

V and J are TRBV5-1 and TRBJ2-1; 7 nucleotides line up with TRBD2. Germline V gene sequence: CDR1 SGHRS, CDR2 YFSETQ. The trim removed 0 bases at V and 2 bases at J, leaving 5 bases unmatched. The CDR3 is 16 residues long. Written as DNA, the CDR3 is TGCGCCAGCAGCTTGGAGGCGGGAGTAACCTACAATGAGCAGTTCTTC. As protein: CASSLEAGVTYNEQFF.

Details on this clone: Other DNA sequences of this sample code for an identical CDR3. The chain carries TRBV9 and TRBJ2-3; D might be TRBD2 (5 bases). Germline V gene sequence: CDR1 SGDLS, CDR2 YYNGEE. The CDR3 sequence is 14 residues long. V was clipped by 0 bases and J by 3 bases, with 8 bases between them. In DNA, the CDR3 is TGTGCCAGCAGCGTAGATGGAGGAACAGATACGCAGTATTTT. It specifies CASSVDGGTDTQYF.

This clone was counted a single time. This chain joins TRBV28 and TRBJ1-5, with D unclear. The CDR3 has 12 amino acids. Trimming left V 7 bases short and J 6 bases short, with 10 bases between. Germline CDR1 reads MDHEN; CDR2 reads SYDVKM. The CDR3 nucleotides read TGTGCCAGCACCTTGACTGGTCAGCCCCAGCATTTT. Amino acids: CASTLTGQPQHF.

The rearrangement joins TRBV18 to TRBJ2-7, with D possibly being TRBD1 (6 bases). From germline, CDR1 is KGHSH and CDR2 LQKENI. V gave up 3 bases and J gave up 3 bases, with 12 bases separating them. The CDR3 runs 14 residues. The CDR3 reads CASSPQGTVYEQYF. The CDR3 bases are TGTGCCAGCTCACCGCAGGGGACGGTCTACGAGCAGTACTTC.

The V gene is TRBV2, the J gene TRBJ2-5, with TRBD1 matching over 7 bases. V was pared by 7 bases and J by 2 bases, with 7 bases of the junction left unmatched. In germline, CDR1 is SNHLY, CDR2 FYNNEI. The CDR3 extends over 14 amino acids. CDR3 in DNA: TGTGCCAGCAATCGACAGGGTACTCAAGAGACCCAGTACTTC. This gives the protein CASNRQGTQETQYF.

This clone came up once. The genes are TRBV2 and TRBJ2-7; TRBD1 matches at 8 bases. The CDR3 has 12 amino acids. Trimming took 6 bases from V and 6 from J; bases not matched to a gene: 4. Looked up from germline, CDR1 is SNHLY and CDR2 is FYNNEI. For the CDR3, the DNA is TGTGCCAGCAGGTTCACAGGGGGCGAGCAGTACTTC. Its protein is CASRFTGGEQYF. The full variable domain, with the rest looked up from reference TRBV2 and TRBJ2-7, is EPEVTQTPSHQVTQMGQEVILRCVPISNHLYFYWYRQILGQKVEFLVSFYNNEISEKSEIFDDQFSVERPDGSNFTLKIRSTKLEDSAMYFCASRFTGGEQYFGPGTRLTVT.